The 19 T cell receptor beta chains given below trace back to one sample, sequenced in a study of blood T cell repertoires in COVID-19. The data were produced by immunoSEQ multiplex PCR, yet TCRdb's version contains in-frame clones alone and is incomplete. The data hold 250,000 to 300,000 clones, with nearly 90% observed a single time. Input material: peripheral blood. The receptors come from a woman in her sixties with COVID-19, enrolled during active disease.

The rearrangement joins TRBV7-9 to TRBJ1-5; 7 bases align to TRBD1. The V gene end was trimmed by 6 bases and the J gene end by 4 bases; junction bases not matched to a gene: 6. This CDR3 contains 14 residues. Germline lookup yields CDR1 SEHNR and CDR2 FQNEAQ (reference sequence). CDR3 residues: CASSSDRTNQPQHF. The DNA for the CDR3 is TGTGCCAGCAGTTCGGACAGGACTAATCAGCCCCAGCATTTT.

The CDR3 DNA reads as TGTGCCAGCGGGGCAGGGCACACAGATACGCAGTATTTT. This encodes CASGAGHTDTQYF. The chain couples TRBV6-4 to TRBJ2-3, with a possible D match to TRBD1 (5 bases). Germline CDR1 MRHNA, CDR2 SNTAGT. Trimming removed 8 bases from V and 2 bases from J, with 11 bases in between. There are 13 residues in the CDR3.

The gene calls are TRBV5-6 and TRBJ2-3; D gene uncertain. CDR1 is SGHDT and CDR2 is YYEEEE in the germline V gene. Between the trimmed V and J ends, which lost 0 bases and 1 base, there was a span of 12 bases. The CDR3 is 16 residues long. CDR3 protein: CASSLASRHRTDTQYF. CDR3 bases: TGTGCCAGCAGCTTGGCTTCCAGGCACCGCACAGATACGCAGTATTTT.

The chain joins TRBV5-6 to TRBJ1-2; 9 bases map to TRBD1. Germline V gene sequence: CDR1 SGHDT, CDR2 YYEEEE. Trimming at V came to 4 bases and at J to 4 bases, leaving 11 bases not matched to a gene. The CDR3 loop spans 16 amino acids. The CDR3 here is CASSQEQGATIYGYTF. CDR3 nucleotides: TGTGCCAGCAGCCAAGAACAGGGGGCGACGATCTATGGCTACACCTTC.

The rearrangement uses TRBV13 and TRBJ1-5, with D maybe TRBD1 (5 bases). There are 15 residues in the CDR3. CDR1 PRHDT and CDR2 FYEKMQ come from the germline V gene (reference sequence). Trimming cost V 5 bases and J 2 bases, with 13 bases left between them. The CDR3 DNA reads as TGTGCCAGCAGCCTCGCCAGGGCGGGCAATCAGCCCCAGCATTTT. Residues: CASSLARAGNQPQHF.

This sequence joins TRBV11-2 and TRBJ2-5; a possible D gene is TRBD2 (6 bases). Deletions cut 0 bases from V and 4 bases from J, with 12 bases between. CDR1 SGHAT and CDR2 FQNNGV come from the germline V gene. The CDR3 sequence is 15 residues long. As DNA, the CDR3 is TGTGCCAGCAGCTTAGATCTTGGGACTCGAGAGACCCAGTACTTC. Amino acid sequence: CASSLDLGTRETQYF. Together with reference TRBV11-2 and TRBJ2-5, the CDR3 gives the full variable domain: EAGVAQSPRYKIIEKRQSVAFWCNPISGHATLYWYQQILGQGPKLLIQFQNNGVVDDSQLPKDRFSAERLKGVDSTLKIQPAKLEDSAVYLCASSLDLGTRETQYFGPGTRLLVL.

CDR3 sequence (DNA): TGTGCCAGCAGCGTGGACAGGGAATCACCCCTCCACTTT. Translation gives CASSVDRESPLHF. V is TRBV9 and J is TRBJ1-6; 8 positions match TRBD1. The V and J ends lost 2 bases and 10 bases, in that order; junction bases with no gene match: 2. The germline V gene encodes CDR1 SGDLS and CDR2 YYNGEE. The CDR3 contains 13 residues.

The rearrangement uses TRBV30 and TRBJ1-1; no definite D call. The CDR3 extends over 15 amino acids. Trimming took 2 bases from V and 0 from J, leaving 13 bases between them. The germline CDR1 and CDR2 sequences are GTSNPN and SVGIG (reference sequence). The CDR3 coding sequence is TGTGCCTGGAGTCCCAGGACTGGGATGAACACTGAAGCTTTCTTT. The encoded protein is CAWSPRTGMNTEAFF.

The chain links TRBV19 to TRBJ1-5, with a possible D match to TRBD1 (5 bases). The germline CDR1 and CDR2 sequences are LNHDA and SQIVND (reference sequence). This CDR3 spans 15 amino acids. Trimming stripped 0 bases from V and 6 bases from J, with 12 bases between. In DNA, the CDR3 is TGTGCCAGTAGTATAGATTCGGGGGTTTTTCAGCCCCAGCATTTT. It is translated as CASSIDSGVFQPQHF.

The chain employs TRBV11-3 and TRBJ2-1; 9 bases fit TRBD2. The CDR3 covers 16 residues. J was trimmed by 4 bases and V by 5 bases; bases with no gene match: 9. Germline V gives CDR1 SGHNT, CDR2 YENEEA. The CDR3 region is CASSPSGTSSYNEQFF. CDR3 sequence (DNA): TGTGCCAGCAGCCCCTCCGGGACTAGCAGTTACAATGAGCAGTTCTTC.

The gene calls are TRBV6-5 and TRBJ2-1; tentative D call: TRBD1 (5 bases). Per the germline V gene, CDR1 is MNHEY and CDR2 is SVGAGI. The CDR3 sequence is 15 residues long. Trimming removed 6 bases from V and 4 bases from J, with 16 bases in between. For the CDR3, the DNA is TGTGCCAGCAGGCCTGATAGGGGCTTATACAATGAGCAGTTCTTC. As protein: CASRPDRGLYNEQFF.

The chain carries TRBV4-2 and TRBJ1-3, with TRBD1 matching 11 bases. The length of the CDR3 is 16 residues. V gave up 3 bases and J gave up 3 bases; unmatched junction bases: 4. Per the germline V gene, CDR1 is LGHNA and CDR2 is YNFKEQ. The CDR3 coding sequence is TGTGCCAGCAGCCATACGGACAGGGGGCTTGGAAACACCATATATTTT. Translated, it gives CASSHTDRGLGNTIYF.

This rearrangement joins TRBV4-2 to TRBJ1-2; D not certain. Trimming cost V 1 base and J 3 bases, with 15 bases left between them. Germline-derived CDR1 and CDR2 are LGHNA and YNFKEQ. The CDR3 spans 16 residues. As DNA, the CDR3 is TGTGCCAGCAGCCAAGCACGAGCCCTACCATACTATGGCTACACCTTC. This gives the protein CASSQARALPYYGYTF.

In its sample, this clone was seen a few times. This chain links TRBV27 with TRBJ1-6; 9 bases match TRBD1. Losses at the gene ends were 1 base for V and 8 bases for J; bases not matched to a gene: 0. This CDR3 region has 14 residues. The germline gives CDR1 MNHEY, CDR2 SMNVEV (reference sequence). This chain's CDR3 is CASSLWTGDSPLHF. The CDR3 DNA reads as TGTGCCAGCAGTTTATGGACAGGGGATTCACCCCTCCACTTT.

The V and J genes are TRBV10-3 and TRBJ2-1; 10 bases fit TRBD1. J lost 7 bases, V lost 4 bases, and 4 bases had no gene match. CDR1 and CDR2 from the germline V gene are ENHRY and SYGVKD. The CDR3 has 14 residues. DNA for the CDR3: TGTGCCATCAGTGGACAGGGGGCGCTAAATGAGCAGTTCTTC. It translates to CAISGQGALNEQFF.

The rearrangement links TRBV19 to TRBJ2-5; 9 positions agree with TRBD1. The germline V gene encodes CDR1 LNHDA and CDR2 SQIVND (reference sequence). The CDR3 runs to 15 residues. With 3 bases clipped from V and 3 bases from J, the junction kept 5 bases outside the gene matches. CDR3 nucleotide sequence: TGTGCCAGTAGTATCGGGGACAGGGTGGAAGAGACCCAGTACTTC. Translation: CASSIGDRVEETQYF. Full variable domain (rest looked up from reference TRBV19 and TRBJ2-5): DGGITQSPKYLFRKEGQNVTLSCEQNLNHDAMYWYRQDPGQGLRLIYYSQIVNDFQKGDIAEGYSVSREKKESFPLTVTSAQKNPTAFYLCASSIGDRVEETQYFGPGTRLLVL.

This chain links TRBV5-1 with TRBJ1-4; D possibly corresponds to TRBD1 (5 bases). V lost 5 bases and J 3 bases, leaving 14 bases between the germline ends. Germline loops: CDR1 SGHRS, CDR2 YFSETQ. CDR3 size: 15 residues. This CDR3 is CASRPAGGANEKLFF. The DNA for the CDR3 is TGCGCCAGCAGGCCGGCGGGGGGAGCTAATGAAAAACTGTTTTTT.

The chain carries TRBV7-9 and TRBJ2-3; a weak D match, TRBD1 (5 bases). There are 12 residues in the CDR3. Germline V lookup: CDR1 SEHNR, CDR2 FQNEAQ (reference sequence). Trimming pared 5 bases from V and 4 bases from J, leaving 7 bases between. CDR3 sequence reads: CASSRQSDTQYF. In DNA, the CDR3 is TGTGCCAGCAGCCGACAGTCAGATACGCAGTATTTT.

The gene calls are TRBV7-2 and TRBJ1-4, with a possible D match to TRBD1 (6 bases). Trimming stripped 3 bases from V and 3 bases from J, with 8 bases between. From germline, CDR1 is SGHTA and CDR2 FQGNSA. The CDR3 totals 14 residues. In DNA, the CDR3 is TGTGCCAGCAGCTTGGGGGCTTCTAATGAAAAACTGTTTTTT. As protein: CASSLGASNEKLFF. Full variable domain (outside the CDR3, taken from reference TRBV7-2 and TRBJ1-4): GAGVSQSPSNKVTEKGKDVELRCDPISGHTALYWYRQSLGQGLEFLIYFQGNSAPDKSGLPSDRFSAERTGGSVSTLTIQRTQQEDSAVYLCASSLGASNEKLFFGSGTQLSVL.